One and the same sample provided the 15 T cell receptor beta chains below, sequenced in a study of radiotherapy plus CTLA-4 blockade in lung cancer. TCRdb's table, derived via immunoSEQ multiplex PCR, lists solely in-frame clones and lacks some. The data show fewer than 65,000 clones, approximately 84% seen once. The sample in question was peripheral blood, obtained from a patient treated with radiotherapy plus ipilimumab. Source of these receptors: a human donor with non-small cell lung cancer whose response to radiotherapy plus ipilimumab could not be evaluated.

This chain uses TRBV6-1 with TRBJ1-2; 7 nucleotides align to TRBD1. The germline gives CDR1 MNHNS, CDR2 SASEGT. V shed 5 bases and J 6 bases; nucleotides not matched to a gene: 9. CDR3 size: 14 residues. This CDR3 is CASSKHDRVDGYTF. CDR3 bases: TGTGCCAGCAGTAAACACGACAGGGTAGATGGCTACACCTTC.

This rearrangement joins TRBV19 to TRBJ2-1, with 8 bases matching TRBD1. From germline, CDR1 is LNHDA and CDR2 SQIVND (reference sequence). The J segment lost 10 bases and the V segment lost 6 bases, leaving 2 bases of the junction unmatched. The CDR3 has 11 residues. CDR3 nucleotides: TGTGCCAGTAGGACAGGGGAGGAGCAGTTCTTC. Residues: CASRTGEEQFF.

This chain uses TRBV6-5 with TRBJ1-4; 7 nucleotides agree with TRBD1. This CDR3 is 15 amino acids long. From germline, CDR1 is MNHEY and CDR2 SVGAGI. V shed 8 bases and J 3 bases; nucleotides not matched to a gene: 9. This CDR3 is CASAGGDSSNEKLFF. CDR3 sequence (DNA): TGTGCCAGCGCAGGAGGGGACAGTTCTAATGAAAAACTGTTTTTT.

J is TRBJ1-5 and V is TRBV7-2; D may be TRBD1 (6 bases). Trimming took off 2 bases at V and 7 bases at J, with 18 bases between the two ends. From germline, CDR1 is SGHTA and CDR2 FQGNSA. This CDR3 is built from 16 residues. This CDR3 reads CASSLSGQGSRQPQHF. CDR3 bases: TGTGCCAGCAGCTTAAGCGGCCAGGGGTCGAGACAGCCCCAGCATTTT. Together with reference TRBV7-2 and TRBJ1-5, the CDR3 gives the full variable domain: GAGVSQSPSNKVTEKGKDVELRCDPISGHTALYWYRQSLGQGLEFLIYFQGNSAPDKSGLPSDRFSAERTGGSVSTLTIQRTQQEDSAVYLCASSLSGQGSRQPQHFGDGTRLSIL.

The V and J genes are TRBV15 and TRBJ2-3, with a tentative D call TRBD1 (6 bases). CDR3 length: 13 residues. V was trimmed by 7 bases and J by 5 bases, leaving 13 bases between them. CDR1 is LNHNV and CDR2 is YYDKDF in the germline V gene (reference sequence). The CDR3 loop is CATKLGAEDTQYF. CDR3 sequence (DNA): TGTGCCACCAAGCTGGGGGCCGAAGATACGCAGTATTTT.

CDR3 sequence: CASSTSERGLYGYTF. CDR3 in DNA: TGTGCCAGTAGTACCTCCGAAAGGGGTCTCTATGGCTACACCTTC. V and J are TRBV19 and TRBJ1-2; D might be TRBD1 (5 bases). V dropped 4 bases and J dropped 4 bases, with 16 bases sitting between them. Germline V lookup: CDR1 LNHDA, CDR2 SQIVND (reference sequence). The CDR3 runs 15 residues. Looking up the rest from reference TRBV19 and TRBJ1-2 gives the full variable domain: DGGITQSPKYLFRKEGQNVTLSCEQNLNHDAMYWYRQDPGQGLRLIYYSQIVNDFQKGDIAEGYSVSREKKESFPLTVTSAQKNPTAFYLCASSTSERGLYGYTFGSGTRLTVV.

The chain uses TRBV25-1 and TRBJ2-7, with TRBD1 matching 7 bases. Unmatched junction bases numbered 0, after V lost 4 bases and J lost 0 bases. Per germline, CDR1 MGHDK and CDR2 SYGVNS. The length of the CDR3 is 13 residues. The CDR3 here is CASSGDSSYEQYF. For the CDR3, the DNA is TGTGCCAGCAGTGGGGACAGCTCCTACGAGCAGTACTTC.

The chain recombines TRBV25-1 with TRBJ2-3, with a weak D call TRBD1 (6 bases). Between the trimmed V and J ends, which lost 6 bases and 1 base, there was a span of 17 bases. The CDR3 has 16 amino acids. Germline CDR1 MGHDK, CDR2 SYGVNS. CDR3 residues: CASSNEGDLGTDTQYF. CDR3 sequence (DNA): TGTGCCAGCAGCAACGAGGGGGATTTGGGCACAGATACGCAGTATTTT.

This chain links TRBV10-3 with TRBJ1-2, with TRBD1 as a possible D gene (5 bases). This CDR3 comprises 13 residues. Per the germline V gene, CDR1 is ENHRY and CDR2 is SYGVKD. Trimming cost V 3 bases and J 3 bases, with 8 bases left between them. DNA of the CDR3: TGTGCCATCAGTGATCGGGGGGACTATGGCTACACCTTC. Residues: CAISDRGDYGYTF.

The chain employs TRBV29-1 and TRBJ1-6, with TRBD1 matching over 9 bases. The germline gives CDR1 SQVTM, CDR2 ANQGSEA. The CDR3 has 14 amino acids. Losses at the gene ends were 7 bases for V and 8 bases for J; bases not matched to a gene: 9. CDR3 in DNA: TGCAGCGCACGAGGGACAGGGCGAGATTCACCCCTCCACTTT. Protein sequence: CSARGTGRDSPLHF.

V usage is TRBV30 and J usage is TRBJ2-4, with 11 bases lining up with TRBD2. The J segment lost 0 bases and the V segment lost 0 bases, leaving 10 bases of the junction unmatched. CDR1 and CDR2 from the germline V gene are GTSNPN and SVGIG (reference sequence). The CDR3 has 19 residues. CDR3 bases: TGTGCCTGGAGTGTACATCTAGCGGGAGGCCCAATAGCCAAAAACATTCAGTACTTC. Residues: CAWSVHLAGGPIAKNIQYF.

The V call is TRBV6-6, the J call TRBJ2-2; a weak D match, TRBD1 (5 bases). The CDR3 loop spans 16 amino acids. Germline V CDR1 and CDR2: MNHNY, SVGAGI (reference sequence). V lost 5 bases and J lost 7, with 20 bases in between. The CDR3 bases are TGTGCCAGCAGTCGCAGGGATTCTTTGGCTGGCGGGGAGCTGTTTTTT. It encodes CASSRRDSLAGGELFF.

This clone was observed a few times. The genes are TRBV6-1 and TRBJ2-3; 9 bases are shared with TRBD2. Germline loops: CDR1 MNHNS, CDR2 SASEGT. Germline trimming cut 7 bases from V and 0 bases from J; bases unmatched to any gene: 5. This CDR3 is built from 15 residues. CDR3 in DNA: TGTGCCAGCATTCTAGCGGGACCTAGCACAGATACGCAGTATTTT. It is translated as CASILAGPSTDTQYF.

V is TRBV30 and J is TRBJ1-3; maybe TRBD1 (6 bases). The CDR3 is 15 residues long. The V gene lost 5 bases and the J gene lost 4 bases, with 18 bases spanning the gap. Germline lookup yields CDR1 GTSNPN and CDR2 SVGIG (reference sequence). The chain's CDR3 is CAWALSRGKGNTIYF. The DNA of the CDR3 is TGTGCCTGGGCCCTCTCCAGGGGTAAAGGAAACACCATATATTTT.

This clone was seen just once. The rearrangement uses TRBV19 and TRBJ2-3; 10 bases agree with TRBD1. V lost 11 bases to trimming and J lost 1 base; unmatched junction nucleotides: 6. CDR1 and CDR2 (germline): LNHDA, SQIVND (reference sequence). The CDR3 extends over 14 amino acids. The CDR3 reads CAPSGTGGTDTQYF. DNA for the CDR3: TGTGCCCCCTCGGGGACAGGGGGCACAGATACGCAGTATTTT.